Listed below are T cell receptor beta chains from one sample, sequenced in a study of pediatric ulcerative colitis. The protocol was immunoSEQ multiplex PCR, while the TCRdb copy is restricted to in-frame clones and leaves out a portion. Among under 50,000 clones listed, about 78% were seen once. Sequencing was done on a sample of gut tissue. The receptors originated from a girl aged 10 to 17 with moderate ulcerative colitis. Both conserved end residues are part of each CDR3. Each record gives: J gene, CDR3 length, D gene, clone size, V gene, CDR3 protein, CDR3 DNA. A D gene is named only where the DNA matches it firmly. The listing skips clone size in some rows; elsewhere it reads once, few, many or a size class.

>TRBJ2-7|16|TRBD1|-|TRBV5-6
CASSWGQKGDFGEQYF
TGTGCCAGCAGCTGGGGACAGAAAGGCGACTTTGGCGAGCAGTACTTC
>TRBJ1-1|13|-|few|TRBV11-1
CASSLDRTVGAFF
TGTGCCAGCAGCTTAGACCGGACGGTCGGGGCTTTCTTT
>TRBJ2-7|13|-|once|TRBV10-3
CAISEQAAYEQYF
TGTGCCATCAGTGAACAGGCCGCCTACGAGCAGTACTTC
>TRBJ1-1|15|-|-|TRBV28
CASSLSGQGLTEAFF
TGTGCCAGCAGTTTATCGGGGCAGGGTCTCACTGAAGCTTTCTTT
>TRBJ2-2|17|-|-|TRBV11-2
CASSLEGAPRGTGELFF
TGTGCCAGCAGCTTAGAAGGGGCACCTCGGGGCACCGGGGAGCTGTTTTTT
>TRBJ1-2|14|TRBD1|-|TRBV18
CASSPQGASYGYTF
TGTGCCAGCTCACCACAGGGGGCTAGCTATGGCTACACCTTC
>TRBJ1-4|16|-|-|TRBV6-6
CASSYYAGARNEKLFF
TGTGCCAGCAGTTACTATGCGGGGGCACGTAATGAAAAACTGTTTTTT
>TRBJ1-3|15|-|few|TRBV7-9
CASSPDRRSGNTIYF
TGTGCCAGCAGTCCAGACAGACGCTCTGGAAACACCATATATTTT
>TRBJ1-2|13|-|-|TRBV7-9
CASSHDINYGYTF
TGTGCCAGCAGCCATGACATTAACTATGGCTACACCTTC
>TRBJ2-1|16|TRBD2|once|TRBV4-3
CASSQDGRLKDNEQFF
TGCGCCAGCAGCCAAGACGGGAGGCTTAAGGACAATGAGCAGTTCTTC
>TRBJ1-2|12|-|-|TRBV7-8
CASSEGWDGYTF
TGTGCCAGCAGCGAAGGCTGGGATGGCTACACCTTC
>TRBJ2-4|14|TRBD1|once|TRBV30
CAWSVGDRKNIQYF
TGTGCCTGGAGTGTGGGGGACAGGAAAAACATTCAGTACTTC
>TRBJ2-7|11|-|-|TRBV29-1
CSVDRGFEQYF
TGCAGCGTTGACCGGGGCTTCGAGCAGTACTTC
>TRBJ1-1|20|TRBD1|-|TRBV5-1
CASSFNPRRGTGAQNTEAFF
TGCGCCAGCAGCTTTAACCCCCGGAGGGGGACAGGAGCTCAGAACACTGAAGCTTTCTTT
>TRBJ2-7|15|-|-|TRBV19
CASSSRTESSYEQYF
TGTGCCAGTAGTTCCAGGACCGAGAGCTCCTACGAGCAGTACTTC
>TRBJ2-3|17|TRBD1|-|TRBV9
CASSVDPRGRNTDTQYF
TGTGCCAGCAGCGTAGACCCCAGGGGGCGCAACACAGATACGCAGTATTTT
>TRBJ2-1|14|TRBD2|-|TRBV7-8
CASSIWTSGNEQFF
TGTGCCAGCAGCATTTGGACTAGCGGCAATGAGCAGTTCTTC
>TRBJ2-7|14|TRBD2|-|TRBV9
CASSVDGRGYEQYF
TGTGCCAGCAGCGTCGACGGGAGGGGCTACGAGCAGTACTTC
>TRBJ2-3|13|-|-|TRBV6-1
CASSRKEGDTQYF
TGTGCCAGCAGCCGAAAGGAAGGGGATACGCAGTATTTT
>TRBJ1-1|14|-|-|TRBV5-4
CASSLTVDFTEAFF
TGTGCCAGCAGCTTGACAGTGGACTTCACTGAAGCTTTCTTT
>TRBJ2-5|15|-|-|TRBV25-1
CASSEWRGTQETQYF
TGTGCCAGCAGTGAATGGCGGGGAACACAAGAGACCCAGTACTTC
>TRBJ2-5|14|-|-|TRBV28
CASSGTGSVWTQYF
TGTGCCAGCAGTGGAACAGGGTCAGTTTGGACCCAGTACTTC
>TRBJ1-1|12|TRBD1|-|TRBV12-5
CASGPSFDRATF
TGTGCTAGTGGTCCTAGCTTCGACAGGGCAACCTTT
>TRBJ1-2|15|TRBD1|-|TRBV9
CASSGSGTGVFGYTF
TGTGCCAGCAGCGGGTCCGGGACAGGGGTATTTGGCTACACCTTC
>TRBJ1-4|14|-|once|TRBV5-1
CASSLATTGEKLFF
TGCGCCAGCAGCTTGGCCACCACGGGAGAAAAACTGTTTTTT
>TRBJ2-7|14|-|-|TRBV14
CASSPRKTNYEQYF
TGTGCCAGCAGCCCAAGAAAAACGAACTACGAGCAGTACTTC
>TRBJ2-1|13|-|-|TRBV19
CASIGSPYNEQFF
TGTGCCAGTATCGGGAGCCCCTACAATGAGCAGTTCTTC
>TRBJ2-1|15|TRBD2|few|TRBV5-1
CASTDLAGVTNEQFF
TGCGCCAGCACCGATCTAGCGGGAGTAACCAATGAGCAGTTCTTC
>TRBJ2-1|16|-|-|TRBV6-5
CASSYSTVELYNEQFF
TGTGCCAGCAGTTACTCGACGGTCGAATTATACAATGAGCAGTTCTTC
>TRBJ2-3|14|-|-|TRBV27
CASRRTGAADTQYF
TGTGCCAGCAGGCGGACGGGAGCTGCAGATACGCAGTATTTT
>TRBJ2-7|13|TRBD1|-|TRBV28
CASSSGQGGEQYF
TGTGCCAGCAGTTCGGGACAGGGGGGCGAGCAGTACTTC
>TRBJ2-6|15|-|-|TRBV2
CASSGDLSGANVLTF
TGTGCCAGCAGTGGAGATCTCTCTGGGGCCAACGTCCTGACTTTC
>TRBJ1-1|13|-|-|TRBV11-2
CASSFRRSDEAFF
TGTGCCAGCAGCTTTCGACGCAGCGATGAAGCTTTCTTT
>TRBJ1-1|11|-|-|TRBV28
CASTRNTEAFF
TGTGCCAGCACTCGGAACACTGAAGCTTTCTTT
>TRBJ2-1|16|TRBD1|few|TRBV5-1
CASSLEGQVAYNEQFF
TGCGCCAGCAGCTTGGAGGGACAGGTTGCATACAATGAGCAGTTCTTC